This entry lists 22 T cell receptor beta chains sequenced from one sample in a study of shared clonotypes between healthy human individuals. Sequenced by immunoSEQ multiplex PCR; TCRdb stores in-frame clones only, minus some. The sample lists about 520,000 clones, almost 80% occurring once. The sample consisted of PBMCs. The receptor set was obtained from a woman in her 40s in good health. Some clones in this sample may be carry-over from other donors' samples.

The chain is built from TRBV25-1 and TRBJ1-2; perhaps TRBD1 as D (6 bases). The CDR3 covers 15 residues. The V end lost 6 bases, the J end lost 5 bases, and 19 bases lay between the germline ends. Germline V gives CDR1 MGHDK, CDR2 SYGVNS. The CDR3, as DNA: TGTGCCAGCAGCCCATATTACCCAGGGGAATATGGCTACACCTTC. This gives the protein CASSPYYPGEYGYTF.

This clone was observed once. The chain couples TRBV5-1 to TRBJ1-4; possible D gene TRBD1, 6 bases. Germline CDR1 reads SGHRS; CDR2 reads YFSETQ. The V gene lost 7 bases and the J gene lost 7 bases, with 17 bases spanning the gap. This CDR3 region has 14 residues. The CDR3: CASHAGGLSEKLFF. The DNA for the CDR3 is TGCGCCAGCCACGCCGGGGGGCTGTCTGAAAAACTGTTTTTT.

This chain connects TRBV2 to TRBJ2-7, with TRBD1 identical over 9 bases. The germline gives CDR1 SNHLY, CDR2 FYNNEI. V dropped 5 bases and J dropped 2; count of bases not matched to a gene: 7. There are 15 residues in the CDR3. This CDR3 reads CASSKRTGATYEQYF. The CDR3 nucleotides are TGTGCCAGCAGTAAGCGGACAGGGGCAACCTACGAGCAGTACTTC.

The J gene is TRBJ2-3, the V gene TRBV10-1, with 9 bases lining up with TRBD2. The germline CDR1 and CDR2 sequences are WNHNN and SYGVQD (reference sequence). The ends lost 6 bases at V and 4 bases at J; junction bases unmatched: 11. CDR3 length: 16 residues. CDR3 nucleotide sequence: TGCGCCAGCAGCGATAGCGGGAGAGGGGACGCAGATACGCAGTATTTT. Translated: CASSDSGRGDADTQYF.

The chain employs TRBV7-2 and TRBJ2-7; D possibly corresponds to TRBD1 (5 bases). V was shortened by 3 bases and J by 6 bases, with 15 bases between the two germline ends. The germline V gene has CDR1 SGHTA and CDR2 FQGNSA. This CDR3 spans 14 amino acids. The CDR3 spells CASSLGQWKGEQYF. The CDR3 nucleotides are TGTGCCAGCAGCTTGGGGCAATGGAAGGGCGAGCAGTACTTC.

This clone turned up a few times. The chain has TRBV11-2 and TRBJ2-3; 8 bases are a match to TRBD2. Germline V CDR1 and CDR2: SGHAT, FQNNGV. CDR3 length: 15 residues. V dropped 3 bases and J dropped 2; count of bases not matched to a gene: 4. This CDR3 reads CASSLTSEDTDTQYF. The CDR3, as DNA: TGTGCCAGCAGCTTGACTAGCGAGGACACAGATACGCAGTATTTT.

The V gene is TRBV6-1, the J gene TRBJ2-7, with TRBD2 identical over 10 bases. The junction had 1 base not matched to a gene; V was cut back by 5 bases and J by 3 bases. The CDR3 has 13 residues. The V gene's germline CDR1 is MNHNS and CDR2 SASEGT. The CDR3 loop reads CASSTSGDYEQYF. The CDR3, as DNA: TGTGCCAGCAGTACTAGCGGGGACTACGAGCAGTACTTC.

The chain employs TRBV27 and TRBJ2-3; tentatively, D is TRBD1 (5 bases). V lost 7 bases and J lost 0, with 14 bases in between. Germline CDR1 is MNHEY and CDR2 is SMNVEV (reference sequence). The CDR3 is made up of 15 amino acids. CDR3: CASTEQGYSTDTQYF. In DNA form, the CDR3 reads TGTGCCAGCACCGAGCAGGGATATAGCACAGATACGCAGTATTTT.

A note on this clone: Germline is not matched at one junction end, which may reflect a read error. The chain carries TRBV7-9 and TRBJ2-7; 9 bases align to TRBD2. There are 15 residues in the CDR3. Germline V CDR1 and CDR2: SEHNR, FQNEAQ (reference sequence). CDR3 coding DNA: TGTGCCAGCAGGTTAGCGGCGGGAGGGTCTAACGAGCAGTACTTC. This codes for CASRLAAGGSNEQYF.

This chain uses TRBV9 with TRBJ2-3; 7 nucleotides line up with TRBD2. The CDR3 loop spans 17 amino acids. Germline values: CDR1 SGDLS, CDR2 YYNGEE. V lost 0 bases to trimming and J lost 3 bases; unmatched junction nucleotides: 10. CDR3 DNA: TGTGCCAGCAGCGTAGGCCCTGGGGACTACCTAACAGATACGCAGTATTTT. This encodes CASSVGPGDYLTDTQYF.

The chain carries TRBV2 and TRBJ2-7, with D perhaps TRBD2 (6 bases). The germline gives CDR1 SNHLY, CDR2 FYNNEI. This CDR3 has 13 amino acids. V shed 6 bases and J shed 5 bases, with 14 bases lying between them. The CDR3 DNA reads as TGTGCCAGCAGAGAAACTAGCATCCACGAGCAGTACTTC. Its protein product is CASRETSIHEQYF. Full variable domain (outside the CDR3, taken from reference TRBV2 and TRBJ2-7): EPEVTQTPSHQVTQMGQEVILRCVPISNHLYFYWYRQILGQKVEFLVSFYNNEISEKSEIFDDQFSVERPDGSNFTLKIRSTKLEDSAMYFCASRETSIHEQYFGPGTRLTVT.

This clone appeared a few times. The same CDR3 arises from other DNA sequences in this sample as well. J is TRBJ1-5 and V is TRBV2, with D unclear. The germline V gene encodes CDR1 SNHLY and CDR2 FYNNEI. V was trimmed by 6 bases and J by 5 bases, leaving 8 bases between them. The CDR3 has 12 amino acids. In DNA form, the CDR3 reads TGTGCCAGCAGCGACTCCTATCAGCCCCAGCATTTT. Amino acids: CASSDSYQPQHF.

This rearrangement joins TRBV4-2 to TRBJ1-1; D unclear. Per the germline V gene, CDR1 is LGHNA and CDR2 is YNFKEQ. The CDR3 extends over 16 amino acids. The V end was cut by 0 bases, the J end by 0 bases, with 11 bases between. The CDR3 region has the DNA TGTGCCAGCAGCCAAGATCTCTCAGCCATGAACACTGAAGCTTTCTTT. Protein sequence: CASSQDLSAMNTEAFF.

This clone came up once. The chain combines TRBV4-2 with TRBJ2-1, with 13 positions matching TRBD2. CDR1 is LGHNA and CDR2 is YNFKEQ in the germline V gene. The CDR3 covers 14 residues. The junction had 3 bases not matched to a gene; V was cut back by 5 bases and J by 8 bases. The CDR3 protein is CASSRTSGRDEQFF. The CDR3 DNA is TGTGCCAGCAGCAGAACTAGCGGGAGGGATGAGCAGTTCTTC.

This clone was counted a single time. The V call is TRBV6-1, the J call TRBJ2-4, with a possible D match to TRBD1 (7 bases). Germline CDR1 is MNHNS and CDR2 is SASEGT. This CDR3 comprises 16 residues. V was trimmed by 0 bases and J by 5 bases, leaving 14 bases between them. The CDR3 coding sequence is TGTGCCAGCAGTGAAGCGCGACTCAGGGGGGAAAACATTCAGTACTTC. Encoded protein: CASSEARLRGENIQYF.

In this sample, this clone turned up a few times. The chain recombines TRBV30 with TRBJ1-1, with 8 positions matching TRBD1. This CDR3 has 14 amino acids. J gave up 5 bases and V 3 bases, and 8 bases lay outside the gene matches. The V gene's germline CDR1 is GTSNPN and CDR2 SVGIG (reference sequence). The DNA for the CDR3 is TGTGCCTGGAGCGGCGGCAGGGGGCAAACTGAAGCTTTCTTT. Translation gives CAWSGGRGQTEAFF.

The chain combines TRBV27 with TRBJ2-1, with D perhaps matching TRBD1 (6 bases). CDR3 length: 18 residues. The germline V gene encodes CDR1 MNHEY and CDR2 SMNVEV (reference sequence). V dropped 5 bases and J dropped 6 bases, with 26 bases sitting between them. CDR3 coding DNA: TGTGCCAGCAGTCCCTACCCGGACTGGGACCAGGGGCGCAATGAGCAGTTCTTC. It specifies CASSPYPDWDQGRNEQFF.

This chain connects TRBV11-1 to TRBJ1-2; maybe TRBD1 (6 bases). CDR3 length equals 13 residues. The germline V gene encodes CDR1 SGHAT and CDR2 FQDESV (reference sequence). Trimming removed 5 bases from V and 8 bases from J, with 15 bases in between. This chain's CDR3 is CASSPLGARGYTF. The CDR3 DNA reads TGTGCCAGCAGCCCCTTGGGGGCCCGGGGCTACACCTTC. The complete variable domain, with remaining parts taken from reference TRBV11-1 and TRBJ1-2, reads EAEVAQSPRYKITEKSQAVAFWCDPISGHATLYWYRQILGQGPELLVQFQDESVVDDSQLPKDRFSAERLKGVDSTLKIQPAELGDSAMYLCASSPLGARGYTFGSGTRLTVV.

This clone was seen only a few times. V usage is TRBV30 and J usage is TRBJ2-2; D may be TRBD2 (6 bases). Trimming removed 3 bases from V and 3 bases from J, with 11 bases in between. CDR3 length: 14 residues. From germline, CDR1 is GTSNPN and CDR2 SVGIG (reference sequence). The CDR3 DNA is TGTGCCTGGAGCCGGCTAGCGTACACCGGGGAGCTGTTTTTT. Amino acids: CAWSRLAYTGELFF.

This chain connects TRBV29-1 to TRBJ2-1, with a weak D call TRBD2 (6 bases). The germline gives CDR1 SQVTM, CDR2 ANQGSEA. The CDR3 has 12 amino acids. V was pared by 7 bases and J by 9 bases, with 16 bases between. The chain's CDR3 is CSGRAWDGEQFF. DNA for the CDR3: TGCAGCGGGAGGGCGTGGGACGGTGAGCAGTTCTTC.

V is TRBV5-8 and J is TRBJ2-1; D might be TRBD1 or TRBD2, each matching 5 bases. The CDR3 contains 17 residues. Looked up from germline, CDR1 is SGHTS and CDR2 is YDEGEE. The V end lost 0 bases, the J end lost 0 bases, and 13 bases lay between the germline ends. The CDR3 region is CASSLGGGFDSYNEQFF. CDR3 bases: TGTGCCAGCAGCTTGGGTGGGGGATTCGACTCCTACAATGAGCAGTTCTTC.

J is TRBJ2-1 and V is TRBV11-2; 11 bases are a match to TRBD2. The germline gives CDR1 SGHAT, CDR2 FQNNGV. CDR3 length: 16 amino acids. The trim removed 5 bases at V and 3 bases at J, leaving 6 bases unmatched. The CDR3 DNA follows: TGTGCCAGCAGCCCGGGACTAGCGGATTACTACAATGAGCAGTTCTTC. This codes for CASSPGLADYYNEQFF.